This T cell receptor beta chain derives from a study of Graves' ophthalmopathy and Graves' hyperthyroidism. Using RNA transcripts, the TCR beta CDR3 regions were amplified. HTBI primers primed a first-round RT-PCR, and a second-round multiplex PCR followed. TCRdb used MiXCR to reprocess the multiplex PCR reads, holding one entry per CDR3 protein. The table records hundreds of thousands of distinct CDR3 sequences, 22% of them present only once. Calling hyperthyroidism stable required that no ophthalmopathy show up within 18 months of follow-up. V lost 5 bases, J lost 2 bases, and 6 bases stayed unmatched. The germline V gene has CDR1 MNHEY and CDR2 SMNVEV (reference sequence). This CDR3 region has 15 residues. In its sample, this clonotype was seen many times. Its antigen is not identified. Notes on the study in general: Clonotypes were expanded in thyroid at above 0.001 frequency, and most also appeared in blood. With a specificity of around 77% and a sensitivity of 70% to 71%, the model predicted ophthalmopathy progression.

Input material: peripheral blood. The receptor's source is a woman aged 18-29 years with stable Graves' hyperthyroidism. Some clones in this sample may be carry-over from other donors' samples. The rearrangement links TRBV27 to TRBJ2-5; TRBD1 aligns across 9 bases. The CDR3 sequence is CASSPRTGDQETQYF. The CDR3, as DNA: TGTGCCAGCAGTCCAAGGACAGGGGATCAAGAGACCCAGTACTTC.